This TCR beta chain was recovered during a study of shared clonotypes between healthy human individuals. Study overall: Donor composition was two women and three men, aged 18 to 49.

Naivety among CD8 cells was defined by CD45RO negativity and positive CCR7 selection, thereby excluding terminally differentiated effector memory CD45RA+ cells. Sequenced by immunoSEQ multiplex PCR; TCRdb stores in-frame clones only, minus some. The data show about 2.1 million clones, roughly 93% seen once. Trimming took 6 bases from V and 2 from J; bases not matched to a gene: 6. The CDR3 loop spans 15 amino acids. Germline V gene lookup returns CDR1 MDHEN and CDR2 SYDVKM. Material for sequencing was naive CD8+ T cells from PBMCs. This chain uses TRBV28 with TRBJ2-2; TRBD1 aligns across 7 bases. The origin of this receptor is a man aged 18 to 30 in good health. Some clones in this sample may be carry-over from other donors' samples. CDR3 region: CASSTGTANTGELFF. The DNA for the CDR3 is TGTGCCAGCAGCACCGGGACAGCTAACACCGGGGAGCTGTTTTTT.